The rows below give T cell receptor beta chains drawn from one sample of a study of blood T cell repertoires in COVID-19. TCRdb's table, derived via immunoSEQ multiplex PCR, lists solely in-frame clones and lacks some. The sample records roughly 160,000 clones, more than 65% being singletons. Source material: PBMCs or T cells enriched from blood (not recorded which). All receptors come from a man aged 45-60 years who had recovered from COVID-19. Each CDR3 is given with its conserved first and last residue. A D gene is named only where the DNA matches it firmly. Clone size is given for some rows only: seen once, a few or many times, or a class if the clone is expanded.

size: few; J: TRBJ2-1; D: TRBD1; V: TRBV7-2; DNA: TGTGCCAGCAGCCCAAAAGGACAGGGGGCAAACAATGAGCAGTTCTTC; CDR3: CASSPKGQGANNEQFF
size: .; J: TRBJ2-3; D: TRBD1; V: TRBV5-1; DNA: TGCGCCAGCAGTTGGGGCCAGGGGGATCCTGGCACAGATACGCAGTATTTT; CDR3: CASSWGQGDPGTDTQYF
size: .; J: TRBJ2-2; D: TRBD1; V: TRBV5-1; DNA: TGCGCCAGCATGGGGACAGGGGTGACCGGGGAGCTGTTTTTT; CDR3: CASMGTGVTGELFF
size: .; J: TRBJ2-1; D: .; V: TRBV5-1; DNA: TGCGCCAGCAGTCTACATTTAGCGCGTAGTTACAATGAGCAGTTCTTC; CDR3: CASSLHLARSYNEQFF
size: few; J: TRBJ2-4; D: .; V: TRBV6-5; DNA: TGTGCCAGCAGTTCGGGTCTAGCCAAAAACATTCAGTACTTC; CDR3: CASSSGLAKNIQYF
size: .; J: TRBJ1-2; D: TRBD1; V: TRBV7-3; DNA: TGTGCCAGCAGCCTACTCAGGGGGGATGGCTACACCTTC; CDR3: CASSLLRGDGYTF
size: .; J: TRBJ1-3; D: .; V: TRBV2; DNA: TGTGCCAGCAGTGAAAACAGGCCGAGCTCTGGAAACACCATATATTTT; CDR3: CASSENRPSSGNTIYF
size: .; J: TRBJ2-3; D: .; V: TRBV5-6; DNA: TGTGCCAGCAGCTTGGAAGCGGGAGATACGCAGTATTTT; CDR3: CASSLEAGDTQYF
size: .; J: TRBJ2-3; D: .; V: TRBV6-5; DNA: TGTGCCAGCAGTTCCACAATAGCTAGCACAGATACGCAGTATTTT; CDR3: CASSSTIASTDTQYF
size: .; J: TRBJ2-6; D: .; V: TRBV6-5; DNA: TGTGCCAGCAGTCTCTCTGGGGCCAACGTCCTGACTTTC; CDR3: CASSLSGANVLTF
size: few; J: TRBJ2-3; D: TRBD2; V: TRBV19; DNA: TGTGCCAGTAGTGTACTTAGCGGGGCTAGCACAGATACGCAGTATTTT; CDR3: CASSVLSGASTDTQYF
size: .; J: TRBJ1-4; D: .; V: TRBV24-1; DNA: TGTGCCACCAGTGAAACAGGGACCACTAATGAAAAACTGTTTTTT; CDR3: CATSETGTTNEKLFF
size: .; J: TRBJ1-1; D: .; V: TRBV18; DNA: TGTGCCAGCTCACCGCGGACAGTGGAAGGGTGGACTGAAGCTTTCTTT; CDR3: CASSPRTVEGWTEAFF
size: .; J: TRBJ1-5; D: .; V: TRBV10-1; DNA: TGCGCCAGGGGGGGAGGGGGTAGCAATCAGCCCCAGCATTTT; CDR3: CARGGGGSNQPQHF
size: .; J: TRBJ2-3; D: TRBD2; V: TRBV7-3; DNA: TGTGCCAGCCGTCTAGCGGGAGGGCAGGATACGCAGTATTTT; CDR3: CASRLAGGQDTQYF
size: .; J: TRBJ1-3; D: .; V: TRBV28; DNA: TGTGCCAGCAGTTCCACCGGGACATCTGGAAACACCATATATTTT; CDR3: CASSSTGTSGNTIYF
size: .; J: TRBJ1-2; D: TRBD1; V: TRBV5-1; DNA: TGCGCCAGCGCAATACAGGGGGCCAATGGCTACACCTTC; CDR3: CASAIQGANGYTF
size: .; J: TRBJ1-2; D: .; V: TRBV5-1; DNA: TGCGCCAGCAGCACAGAGGGCAGAAACTATGGCTACACCTTC; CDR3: CASSTEGRNYGYTF
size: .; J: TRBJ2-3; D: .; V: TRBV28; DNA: TGTGCCAGCAGTTTGGGCGGGAGCACAGATACGCAGTATTTT; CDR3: CASSLGGSTDTQYF
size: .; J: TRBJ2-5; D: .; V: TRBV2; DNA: TGTGCCAGCAGTGAATTCGACAGCCAAGAGACCCAGTACTTC; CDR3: CASSEFDSQETQYF
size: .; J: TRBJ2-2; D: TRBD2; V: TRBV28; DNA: TGTGCCAGCAGACTCCCTAGCGGTAAAACGAACACCGGGGAGCTGTTTTTT; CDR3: CASRLPSGKTNTGELFF
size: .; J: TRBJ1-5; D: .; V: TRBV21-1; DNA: TGTGCCACCCGGGAGGGGTGGTGGCCTAGATGCCCCCAGCATTTT; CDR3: CATREGWWPRCPQHF
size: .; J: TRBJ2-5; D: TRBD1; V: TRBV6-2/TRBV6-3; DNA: TGTGCCAGCAGTCCCGGACAGGGTAGGAAGGAGACCCAGTACTTC; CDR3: CASSPGQGRKETQYF
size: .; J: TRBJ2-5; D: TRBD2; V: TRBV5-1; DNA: TGCGCCAGCAGCTTCCTGGGACTAGCGGGAGGGCCGAAAGAGACCCAGTACTTC; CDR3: CASSFLGLAGGPKETQYF
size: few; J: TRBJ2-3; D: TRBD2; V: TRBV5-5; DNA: TGTGCCAGCATGGCGGGAGGCACAGATACGCAGTATTTT; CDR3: CASMAGGTDTQYF
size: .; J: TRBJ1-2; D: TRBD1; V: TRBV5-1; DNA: TGCGCCAGCAGCTACCTCAGGGGGAACTATGGCTACACCTTC; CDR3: CASSYLRGNYGYTF
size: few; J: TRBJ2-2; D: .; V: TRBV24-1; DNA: TGTGCCACCAGTGATTCTAGGAGGGCCACCGGGGAGCTGTTTTTT; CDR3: CATSDSRRATGELFF
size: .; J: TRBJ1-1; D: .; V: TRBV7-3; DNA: TGTGCCAGCAGCTTAACGGATACAGGGAACACTGAAGCTTTCTTT; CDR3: CASSLTDTGNTEAFF
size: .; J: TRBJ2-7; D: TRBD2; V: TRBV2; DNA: TGTGCCAGCAGTTCCTTAGCGGGACTGGAGTCCTACGAGCAGTACTTC; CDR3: CASSSLAGLESYEQYF
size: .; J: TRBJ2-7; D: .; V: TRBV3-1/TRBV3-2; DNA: TGTGCCAGCAGCCAAGCATCGGGAGTCCACTACGAGCAGTACTTC; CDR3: CASSQASGVHYEQYF
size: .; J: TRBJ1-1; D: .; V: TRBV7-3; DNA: TGTGCCAGCAGCTTACGGTCCAGGGGAGTCACTGAAGCTTTCTTT; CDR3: CASSLRSRGVTEAFF